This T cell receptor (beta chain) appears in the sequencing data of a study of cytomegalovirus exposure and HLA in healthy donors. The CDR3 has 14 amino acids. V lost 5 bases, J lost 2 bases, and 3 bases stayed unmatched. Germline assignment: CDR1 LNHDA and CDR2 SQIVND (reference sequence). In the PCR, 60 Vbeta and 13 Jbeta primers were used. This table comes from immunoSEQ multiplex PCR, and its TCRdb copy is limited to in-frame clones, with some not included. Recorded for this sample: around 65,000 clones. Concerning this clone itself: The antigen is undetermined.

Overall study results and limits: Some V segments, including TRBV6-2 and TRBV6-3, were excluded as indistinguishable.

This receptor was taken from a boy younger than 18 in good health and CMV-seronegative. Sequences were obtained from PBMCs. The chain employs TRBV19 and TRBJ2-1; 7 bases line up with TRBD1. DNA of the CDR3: TGTGCCAGTAGTGTACAGGGGCCCTACAATGAGCAGTTCTTC. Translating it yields CASSVQGPYNEQFF.